This T cell receptor (beta chain) came from a study of T cell responses to AZD1222 COVID-19 vaccine. Turning to the study itself: Analysis merged second doses at about 4 or about 12 weeks. Study conclusions and caveats: Most donors were white British, females outnumbered males, and clonal diversity was possibly underestimated. At baseline, seropositivity was found in only six or seven AZD1222 recipients. Recipients of two AZD1222 doses showed rising Spike-specific TCR breadth and depth.

Of note for this clone: The antigen is undetermined.

Germline-derived CDR1 and CDR2 are MGHRA and YSYEKL. The CDR3 consists of 14 residues. V shed 11 bases and J shed 0 bases, with 14 bases lying between them. The method was immunoSEQ multiplex PCR; TCRdb's version includes in-frame clones alone and lacks a portion of them. The profile shows roughly 150,000 clones, 85% to 95% of them singletons. The receptor was derived from an adult in good health. The chain couples TRBV4-1 to TRBJ1-3; no definite D call. Sequencing used peripheral blood, obtained on day 0 of AZD1222 vaccination. The CDR3: CAHGLVNSGNTIYF. CDR3 DNA sequence: TGCGCCCACGGCCTAGTAAACTCTGGAAACACCATATATTTT.